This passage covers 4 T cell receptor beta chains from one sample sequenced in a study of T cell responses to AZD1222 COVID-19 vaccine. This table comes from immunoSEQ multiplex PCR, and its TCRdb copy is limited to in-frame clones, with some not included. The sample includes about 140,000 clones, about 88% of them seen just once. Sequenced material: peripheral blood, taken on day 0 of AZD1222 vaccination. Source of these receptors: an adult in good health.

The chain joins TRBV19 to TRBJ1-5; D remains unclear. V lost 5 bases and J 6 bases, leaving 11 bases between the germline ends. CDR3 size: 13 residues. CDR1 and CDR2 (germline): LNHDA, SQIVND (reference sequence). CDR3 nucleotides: TGTGCCAGTAGTTGGCGGGGAGGTCAGCCCCAGCATTTT. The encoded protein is CASSWRGGQPQHF.

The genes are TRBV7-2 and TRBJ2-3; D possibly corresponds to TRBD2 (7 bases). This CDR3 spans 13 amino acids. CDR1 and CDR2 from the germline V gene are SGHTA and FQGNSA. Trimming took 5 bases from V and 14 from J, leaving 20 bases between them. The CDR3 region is CASSTGRGDGGYF. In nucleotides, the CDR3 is TGTGCCAGCAGCACAGGGAGGGGGGACGGCGGGTATTTT.

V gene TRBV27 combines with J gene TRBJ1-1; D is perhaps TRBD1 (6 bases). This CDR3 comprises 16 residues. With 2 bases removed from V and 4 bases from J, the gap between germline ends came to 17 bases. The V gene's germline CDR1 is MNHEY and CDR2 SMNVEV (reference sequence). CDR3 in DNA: TGTGCCAGCAGTTTAAGGCCGGGGGCGCGCGGCACTGAAGCTTTCTTT. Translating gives CASSLRPGARGTEAFF.

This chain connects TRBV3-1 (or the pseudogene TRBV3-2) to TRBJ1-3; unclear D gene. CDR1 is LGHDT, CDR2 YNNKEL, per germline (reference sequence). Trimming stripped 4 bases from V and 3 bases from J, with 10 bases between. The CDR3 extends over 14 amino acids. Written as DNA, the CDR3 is TGTGCCAGCAGCCCAACACTGGGTGGAAACACCATATATTTT. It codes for CASSPTLGGNTIYF.